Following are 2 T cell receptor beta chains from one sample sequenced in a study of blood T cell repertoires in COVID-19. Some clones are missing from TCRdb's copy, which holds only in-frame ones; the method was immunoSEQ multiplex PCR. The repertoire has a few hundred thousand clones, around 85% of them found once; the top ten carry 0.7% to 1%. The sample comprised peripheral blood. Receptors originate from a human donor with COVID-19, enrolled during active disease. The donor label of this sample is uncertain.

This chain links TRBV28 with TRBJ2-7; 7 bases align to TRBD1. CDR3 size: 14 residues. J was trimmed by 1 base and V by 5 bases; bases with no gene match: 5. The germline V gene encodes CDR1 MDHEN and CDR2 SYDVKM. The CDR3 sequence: CASSRTGGSYEQYF. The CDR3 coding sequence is TGTGCCAGCAGTCGGACAGGCGGTTCCTACGAGCAGTACTTC.

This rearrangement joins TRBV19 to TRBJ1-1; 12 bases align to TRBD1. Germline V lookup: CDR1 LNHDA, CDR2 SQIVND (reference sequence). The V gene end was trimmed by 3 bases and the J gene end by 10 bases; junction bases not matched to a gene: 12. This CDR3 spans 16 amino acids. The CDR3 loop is CASSMWGTGGLRRAFF. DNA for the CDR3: TGTGCCAGTAGTATGTGGGGGACAGGGGGCCTTAGGAGAGCTTTCTTT. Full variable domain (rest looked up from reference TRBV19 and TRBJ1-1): DGGITQSPKYLFRKEGQNVTLSCEQNLNHDAMYWYRQDPGQGLRLIYYSQIVNDFQKGDIAEGYSVSREKKESFPLTVTSAQKNPTAFYLCASSMWGTGGLRRAFFGQGTRLTVV.